This T cell receptor beta chain stems from a study of regulatory T cells in long-lasting Graves disease. Across the study: For a period under 3 months, newly diagnosed Graves' patients had taken antithyroid drugs.

Libraries of TCR beta came from iRepertoire HTBI primers plus Arm-PCR of CDR3 regions. From the multiplex PCR reads, TCRdb called clonotypes with MiXCR, one entry per CDR3 protein. The sample includes approximately 350,000 distinct CDR3 sequences, about 10% of them seen just once. The table lists this clonotype with a few counts. The CDR3 sequence is 14 residues long. The V end was cut by 1 base, the J end by 7 bases, with 11 bases between. In germline, CDR1 is KGHSH, CDR2 LQKENI. The time point is: newly diagnosed GD, antithyroid drugs for less than 3 months. Extracted PBMC RNA gave rise to the TCR library. This sample was also put to use in a study of T cells in Graves' hyperthyroidism and ophthalmopathy. From that study: Within blood appeared most thyroid clonotypes that had expanded above 0.001.

The material was peripheral blood mononuclear cells (PBMCs), obtained at new diagnosis, from a patient treated with antithyroid drugs. The rearrangement joins TRBV18 to TRBJ1-3, with D possibly matching TRBD1 (5 bases). The sequence derives from a woman under 30 with Graves disease. The CDR3 DNA follows: TGTGCCAGCTCACCACAGGGGAACGGTAACACCATATATTTT. It is translated as CASSPQGNGNTIYF. The full variable domain, completed using reference TRBV18 and TRBJ1-3, is NAGVMQNPRHLVRRRGQEARLRCSPMKGHSHVYWYRQLPEEGLKFMVYLQKENIIDESGMPKERFSAEFPKEGPSILRIQQVVRGDSAAYFCASSPQGNGNTIYFGEGSWLTVV.